A single sample is the source of the 32 T cell receptor beta chains below, sequenced in a study of OX40 agonist ivuxolimab in advanced cancers. Using immunoSEQ multiplex PCR, the repertoire was profiled, and TCRdb retains in-frame clones only, with some absent. The table includes 55,000 to 80,000 clones, roughly nine tenths detected once. The sequencing used CD4+ or CD8+ T cells sorted from blood, collected in a trial of the OX40 agonist ivuxolimab. The receptors shown here come from an adult with an advanced solid tumor such as melanoma, head and neck, liver or kidney cancer.

The chain's CDR3 is CATSRAGLAGGYEQYF. The CDR3 bases are TGTGCCACCAGCAGGGCCGGTTTAGCGGGAGGGTACGAGCAGTACTTC. This rearrangement joins TRBV15 to TRBJ2-7; 11 bases align to TRBD2. CDR3 length: 16 amino acids. With 3 bases clipped from V and 4 bases from J, the junction kept 8 bases outside the gene matches. Germline V gene data show CDR1 as LNHNV and CDR2 as YYDKDF (reference sequence).

The V call is TRBV7-9, the J call TRBJ2-3, with TRBD1 identical over 10 bases. The junction had 11 bases not matched to a gene; V was cut back by 1 base and J by 4 bases. Germline assignment: CDR1 SEHNR and CDR2 FQNEAQ (reference sequence). CDR3 length: 18 residues. CDR3 coding DNA: TGTGCCAGCAGCTTAGGCTTAACCGGGACAGGGGACGCAGATACGCAGTATTTT. Protein product: CASSLGLTGTGDADTQYF.

The genes are TRBV5-1 and TRBJ1-5; TRBD1 aligns across 9 bases. The CDR3 has 15 residues. Germline assignment: CDR1 SGHRS and CDR2 YFSETQ. With V trimmed by 2 bases and J by 1 base, 1 base remained unmatched. CDR3 amino acids: CASSLQGASNQPQHF. The CDR3, as DNA: TGCGCCAGCAGCTTACAGGGGGCGAGCAATCAGCCCCAGCATTTT.

J is TRBJ2-6 and V is TRBV28; TRBD2 is a possible D gene (6 bases). Deletions cut 7 bases from V and 4 bases from J, with 23 bases between. The length of the CDR3 is 18 residues. Germline CDR1 is MDHEN and CDR2 is SYDVKM. CDR3 sequence: CASTPPGLGPQGANVLTF. The CDR3 DNA sequence: TGTGCCAGCACCCCACCGGGACTGGGCCCCCAGGGGGCCAACGTCCTGACTTTC.

This clone was counted once. The J gene is TRBJ2-2, the V gene TRBV9, with D perhaps matching TRBD2 (6 bases). Between the trimmed V and J ends, which lost 0 bases and 5 bases, there was a span of 14 bases. CDR3 length equals 16 residues. Looked up from germline, CDR1 is SGDLS and CDR2 is YYNGEE. CDR3 loop: CASSVELAGGTGELFF. The CDR3 DNA reads as TGTGCCAGCAGCGTAGAACTAGCTGGAGGGACCGGGGAGCTGTTTTTT. The full variable domain, completed using reference TRBV9 and TRBJ2-2, is DSGVTQTPKHLITATGQRVTLRCSPRSGDLSVYWYQQSLDQGLQFLIQYYNGEERAKGNILERFSAQQFPDLHSELNLSSLELGDSALYFCASSVELAGGTGELFFGEGSRLTVL.

The chain carries TRBV28 and TRBJ2-7, with D unclear. Germline CDR1 MDHEN, CDR2 SYDVKM. The CDR3 is 15 residues long. V was trimmed by 2 bases and J by 2 bases, leaving 13 bases between them. CDR3 nucleotides: TGTGCCAGCAGTTTAGTCGCTAGAGTACCCTACGAGCAGTACTTC. Its protein product is CASSLVARVPYEQYF.

The rearrangement uses TRBV2 and TRBJ1-1; 7 nucleotides align to TRBD1. Germline V gene lookup returns CDR1 SNHLY and CDR2 FYNNEI. The junction had 5 bases not matched to a gene; V was cut back by 3 bases and J by 1 base. There are 15 residues in the CDR3. The CDR3 spells CASSEVRGRNTEAFF. For the CDR3, the DNA is TGTGCCAGCAGTGAGGTGAGGGGGCGGAACACTGAAGCTTTCTTT. Together with reference TRBV2 and TRBJ1-1, the CDR3 gives the full variable domain: EPEVTQTPSHQVTQMGQEVILRCVPISNHLYFYWYRQILGQKVEFLVSFYNNEISEKSEIFDDQFSVERPDGSNFTLKIRSTKLEDSAMYFCASSEVRGRNTEAFFGQGTRLTVV.

The chain employs TRBV4-1 and TRBJ2-2, with 12 bases that match TRBD2. CDR1 and CDR2 (germline): MGHRA, YSYEKL. V trimming: 0 bases; J trimming: 1 base; junction bases outside the gene matches: 3. CDR3 length: 18 residues. As DNA, the CDR3 is TGCGCCAGCAGCCAAGATCTAGCGGGAGGGATGAACACCGGGGAGCTGTTTTTT. As protein: CASSQDLAGGMNTGELFF.

The chain links TRBV19 to TRBJ2-6; weak D call: TRBD2 (5 bases). Germline V gene sequence: CDR1 LNHDA, CDR2 SQIVND (reference sequence). V was pared by 6 bases and J by 2 bases, with 14 bases between. This CDR3 has 16 residues. The CDR3 loop is CASSPLPGAGANVLTF. CDR3 nucleotides: TGTGCCAGTAGCCCCCTCCCCGGGGCTGGGGCCAACGTCCTGACTTTC.

The V gene is TRBV5-8, the J gene TRBJ1-5; D is ambiguous. The CDR3 sequence is 14 residues long. V lost 3 bases and J 3 bases, leaving 10 bases between the germline ends. CDR1 SGHTS and CDR2 YDEGEE come from the germline V gene. CDR3 DNA sequence: TGTGCCAGCAGCTGGGATCGGAACAATCAGCCCCAGCATTTT. Translation: CASSWDRNNQPQHF.

The V call is TRBV29-1, the J call TRBJ1-1; 8 positions match TRBD1. Germline V gene data show CDR1 as SQVTM and CDR2 as ANQGSEA. This CDR3 contains 14 residues. J gave up 4 bases and V 5 bases, and 9 bases lay outside the gene matches. The CDR3 loop reads CSVRGQGGSTEAFF. As DNA, the CDR3 is TGCAGCGTTAGAGGACAGGGAGGCAGCACTGAAGCTTTCTTT.

The rearrangement uses TRBV11-2 and TRBJ1-2; D may be TRBD1 (6 bases). This CDR3 is 14 amino acids long. Germline lookup yields CDR1 SGHAT and CDR2 FQNNGV. The V gene lost 0 bases and the J gene lost 6 bases, with 11 bases spanning the gap. The CDR3 reads CASSLDRGPDGYTF. The CDR3 DNA follows: TGTGCCAGCAGCTTAGACAGGGGACCGGATGGCTACACCTTC.

This chain links TRBV5-6 with TRBJ2-2; weak D call: TRBD2 (7 bases). Germline CDR1 reads SGHDT; CDR2 reads YYEEEE. This CDR3 is 15 amino acids long. V lost 4 bases to trimming and J lost 7 bases, with 17 bases between them. For the CDR3, the DNA is TGTGCCAGCAGCATCGGGGGGCGGCTTCTCGGGGAGCTGTTTTTT. This gives the protein CASSIGGRLLGELFF. The full variable domain, its missing parts supplied by reference TRBV5-6 and TRBJ2-2, is DAGVTQSPTHLIKTRGQQVTLRCSPKSGHDTVSWYQQALGQGPQFIFQYYEEEERQRGNFPDRFSGHQFPNYSSELNVNALLLGDSALYLCASSIGGRLLGELFFGEGSRLTVL.

This clone was recorded once. This rearrangement joins TRBV28 to TRBJ1-2; D call uncertain. CDR1 and CDR2 from the germline V gene are MDHEN and SYDVKM. The CDR3 contains 13 residues. V was pared by 2 bases and J by 1 base, with 5 bases between. CDR3 in amino acids: CASSLPVNYGYTF. CDR3 nucleotide sequence: TGTGCCAGCAGTTTACCGGTTAACTATGGCTACACCTTC.

This clone has a handful of counts. The chain employs TRBV28 and TRBJ2-3, with D unclear. The CDR3 sequence is 18 residues long. Germline V gene data show CDR1 as MDHEN and CDR2 as SYDVKM. V shed 5 bases and J shed 1 base, with 22 bases lying between them. The CDR3 sequence: CASSPRYNRRGGTDTQYF. DNA of the CDR3: TGTGCCAGCAGTCCCAGATACAACCGACGCGGCGGCACAGATACGCAGTATTTT.

This chain links TRBV7-9 with TRBJ2-3, with TRBD2 identical over 7 bases. The V gene end was trimmed by 2 bases and the J gene end by 4 bases; junction bases not matched to a gene: 12. The CDR3 sequence is 17 residues long. Germline V gene sequence: CDR1 SEHNR, CDR2 FQNEAQ (reference sequence). CDR3 residues: CASSLRTAGVRADTQYF. CDR3 bases: TGTGCCAGCAGCTTACGAACCGCGGGAGTTCGAGCAGATACGCAGTATTTT.

V gene TRBV28 combines with J gene TRBJ2-7; D tentatively reads TRBD1 or TRBD2 (5 bases each). Trimming cost V 6 bases and J 6 bases, with 18 bases left between them. Germline lookup yields CDR1 MDHEN and CDR2 SYDVKM. CDR3 size: 14 residues. The DNA of the CDR3 is TGTGCCAGCAGCCGGGAACGCAGGGTGACCGAGCAGTACTTC. It codes for CASSRERRVTEQYF.

The CDR3 region has the DNA TGTGCCAGCAGCACTCGGGACAGGGGGCACTCGGCCGGGGAGCTGTTTTTT. This encodes CASSTRDRGHSAGELFF. V and J are TRBV7-9 and TRBJ2-2; TRBD1 agrees at 12 bases. CDR3 length: 17 amino acids. With 5 bases clipped from V and 6 bases from J, the junction kept 10 bases outside the gene matches. The germline CDR1 and CDR2 sequences are SEHNR and FQNEAQ (reference sequence).

This chain connects TRBV10-2 to TRBJ2-5; tentatively, D is TRBD2 (5 bases). The CDR3 is made up of 16 amino acids. The V gene lost 3 bases and the J gene lost 4 bases, with 18 bases spanning the gap. Germline CDR1 and CDR2: WSHSY and SAAADI. The CDR3: CASSDVVSARGETQYF. The DNA of the CDR3 is TGCGCCAGCAGTGATGTGGTATCGGCACGGGGAGAGACCCAGTACTTC.

J is TRBJ2-2 and V is TRBV11-1, with D perhaps matching TRBD2 (5 bases). Trimming pared 2 bases from V and 5 bases from J, leaving 6 bases between. The CDR3 consists of 13 residues. Germline CDR1 reads SGHAT; CDR2 reads FQDESV (reference sequence). The CDR3: CASSLRGTGELFF. The DNA for the CDR3 is TGTGCCAGCAGCTTACGGGGTACCGGGGAGCTGTTTTTT.

V and J are TRBV7-2 and TRBJ2-7; 7 nucleotides match TRBD1. Germline trimming cut 5 bases from V and 2 bases from J; bases unmatched to any gene: 6. Germline lookup yields CDR1 SGHTA and CDR2 FQGNSA. The CDR3 has 14 residues. CDR3 loop: CASSPLQGTYEQYF. DNA for the CDR3: TGTGCCAGCAGCCCGCTACAGGGGACCTACGAGCAGTACTTC.

V and J are TRBV7-8 and TRBJ1-2; 8 nucleotides match TRBD1. The CDR3 consists of 15 residues. The V segment lost 1 base and the J segment 6 bases; nucleotides outside the gene matches: 7. Germline V gives CDR1 SGHVS, CDR2 FQNEAQ. CDR3 sequence (DNA): TGTGCCAGCAGCTTAGTAGACAGGGGAGGGAATGGCTACACCTTC. This encodes CASSLVDRGGNGYTF.

V and J are TRBV30 and TRBJ2-7, with 8 positions matching TRBD2. Germline V gene sequence: CDR1 GTSNPN, CDR2 SVGIG (reference sequence). This CDR3 comprises 13 residues. V shed 3 bases and J 2 bases; nucleotides not matched to a gene: 3. For the CDR3, the DNA is TGTGCCTGGAGACTAGCGGCAACCTACGAGCAGTACTTC. This encodes CAWRLAATYEQYF.

The chain employs TRBV10-1 and TRBJ2-3, with D unclear. The germline CDR1 and CDR2 sequences are WNHNN and SYGVQD (reference sequence). The CDR3 runs to 14 residues. V lost 0 bases and J lost 2, with 6 bases in between. CDR3 DNA: TGCGCCAGCAGTGAGTCGCACTCCACAGATACGCAGTATTTT. As protein: CASSESHSTDTQYF.

This clone was found a few times. The chain carries TRBV10-3 and TRBJ2-2, with a weak D call TRBD1 (5 bases). The CDR3 runs 15 residues. The germline gives CDR1 ENHRY, CDR2 SYGVKD. Trimming took off 8 bases at V and 4 bases at J, with 17 bases between the two ends. DNA for the CDR3: TGTGCCATCGGGGCTGGAGCAGCTCTCACCGGGGAGCTGTTTTTT. Translation: CAIGAGAALTGELFF.

V and J are TRBV7-8 and TRBJ2-5, with 7 bases lining up with TRBD1. The germline gives CDR1 SGHVS, CDR2 FQNEAQ. The J segment lost 5 bases and the V segment lost 5 bases, leaving 8 bases of the junction unmatched. CDR3 length: 14 residues. CDR3 sequence (DNA): TGTGCCAGCAGCGCGACAGGGTTGGGGGAGACCCAGTACTTC. Its protein product is CASSATGLGETQYF.

The chain recombines TRBV18 with TRBJ2-6; D is unclear. Per germline, CDR1 KGHSH and CDR2 LQKENI. The CDR3 contains 17 residues. Trimming cost V 4 bases and J 2 bases, with 15 bases left between them. The CDR3 here is CASSHKPVRAGANVLTF. The CDR3 region has the DNA TGTGCCAGCTCACATAAACCCGTAAGGGCTGGGGCCAACGTCCTGACTTTC.

This clone was counted a few times. The rearrangement uses TRBV15 and TRBJ1-2, with TRBD1 matching 8 bases. The V gene's germline CDR1 is LNHNV and CDR2 YYDKDF (reference sequence). The CDR3 has 17 residues. The V segment lost 5 bases and the J segment 2 bases; nucleotides outside the gene matches: 13. The CDR3 loop reads CATSGGTGARLNYGYTF. Here the CDR3 DNA reads TGTGCCACCAGCGGAGGGACAGGCGCCCGTTTGAACTATGGCTACACCTTC.

This chain links TRBV7-2 with TRBJ1-5; D unclear. In germline, CDR1 is SGHTA, CDR2 FQGNSA. Trimming cost V 1 base and J 4 bases, with 5 bases left between them. This CDR3 region has 13 residues. The CDR3 spells CASSLVGNQPQHF. The CDR3, as DNA: TGTGCCAGCAGCTTAGTGGGGAATCAGCCCCAGCATTTT. The full variable domain, completed using reference TRBV7-2 and TRBJ1-5, is GAGVSQSPSNKVTEKGKDVELRCDPISGHTALYWYRQSLGQGLEFLIYFQGNSAPDKSGLPSDRFSAERTGGSVSTLTIQRTQQEDSAVYLCASSLVGNQPQHFGDGTRLSIL.

V gene TRBV19 combines with J gene TRBJ1-2; D unclear. CDR3 length: 14 amino acids. Germline V gives CDR1 LNHDA, CDR2 SQIVND (reference sequence). The V end was cut by 3 bases, the J end by 8 bases, with 16 bases between. CDR3 sequence (DNA): TGTGCCAGTAGTATCGGACTGGGTCGAGAGGGCTACACCTTC. Translation: CASSIGLGREGYTF.

The chain is built from TRBV28 and TRBJ2-5; perhaps TRBD1 as D (5 bases). CDR1 is MDHEN, CDR2 SYDVKM, per germline. The V end lost 3 bases, the J end lost 9 bases, and 17 bases lay between the germline ends. This CDR3 is 14 amino acids long. This CDR3 is CASSLADPTQAQYF. In DNA, the CDR3 is TGTGCCAGCAGTTTGGCGGACCCAACACAGGCCCAGTACTTC. Full variable domain (remainder filled in from reference TRBV28 and TRBJ2-5): DVKVTQSSRYLVKRTGEKVFLECVQDMDHENMFWYRQDPGLGLRLIYFSYDVKMKEKGDIPEGYSVSREKKERFSLILESASTNQTSMYLCASSLADPTQAQYFGPGTRLLVL.

This chain uses TRBV18 with TRBJ1-5; possibly TRBD1 for D (6 bases). Germline values: CDR1 KGHSH, CDR2 LQKENI. The CDR3 runs 14 residues. Trimming pared 8 bases from V and 9 bases from J, leaving 20 bases between. CDR3 DNA: TGTGCCAGCACTTCACGGGACACCGCCTGGCCCCAGCATTTT. Protein sequence: CASTSRDTAWPQHF.